Included here is one TCR beta chain sequence, with context. This entry belongs to a study of T cell clones after liver transplantation. Trimming removed 5 bases at V and 3 bases at J, with 8 bases between. CDR1 and CDR2 from the germline V gene are SGHVS and FNYEAQ. The CDR3 runs to 13 residues. TCRdb keeps only in-frame clones here, not all; method: immunoSEQ multiplex PCR. The sample holds 50,000 to 60,000 clones, roughly 70% seen once. V and J are TRBV7-6 and TRBJ1-5; D unresolved. The origin of this receptor is a human patient who received a liver transplant. A share of the T cells may be of graft donor origin. The material sequenced was CD4+ T cells from blood, taken at the 22-month timepoint. The CDR3 DNA follows: TGTGCCAGCAGCCCTAATGCCAATCAGCCCCAGCATTTT. This translates into CASSPNANQPQHF.